Given below is one T cell receptor beta chain in context. After removal of 0 bases from V and 2 bases from J, the junction contained 4 bases not matched to a gene. The CDR3 contains 16 residues. Germline V gene sequence: CDR1 SGHRS, CDR2 YFSETQ. Methods used by the authors: Researchers report that nucleated cell counts were estimated from reference gene primer amplification. The repertoire was sequenced with immunoSEQ multiplex PCR; TCRdb's copy has only in-frame clones and lacks some. That table gives V, J and clone size, and the DNA gave D and trimming. Of under 200,000 clones in the sample, roughly 93% were seen once. The data originate from a study of blood T cell repertoires in COVID-19. Looking at the study overall: Whether acute or convalescent, the COVID-19 samples came from the United States, Italy and Spain. PBMCs, B-cell-depleted T cells, or T cells were the source of the cDNA or gDNA that made up the material.

The V call is TRBV5-1, the J call TRBJ2-1; 8 nucleotides align to TRBD2. The sample was peripheral blood. The receptor was derived from a man aged 18-30 years with acute or convalescent COVID-19. CDR3 in amino acids: CASSLGGSGTYNEQFF. In DNA, the CDR3 is TGCGCCAGCAGCTTGGGGGGTAGCGGGACCTACAATGAGCAGTTCTTC. Looking up the rest from reference TRBV5-1 and TRBJ2-1 gives the full variable domain: KAGVTQTPRYLIKTRGQQVTLSCSPISGHRSVSWYQQTPGQGLQFLFEYFSETQRNKGNFPGRFSGRQFSNSRSEMNVSTLELGDSALYLCASSLGGSGTYNEQFFGPGTRLTVL.